This T cell receptor beta chain was retrieved from a study of blood T cell repertoires in COVID-19. Study at large: COVID-19 samples collected from the United States, Italy and Spain covered acute and convalescent phases.

V shed 1 base and J shed 4 bases, with 10 bases lying between them. CDR3 size: 14 residues. Germline V lookup: CDR1 SNHLY, CDR2 FYNNEI. Profiled with immunoSEQ multiplex PCR; TCRdb holds only in-frame clones, not every one. The table has 150,000 or so clones, 75% to 90% seen once; the top ten hold 8%. Material for sequencing was peripheral blood. The chain is built from TRBV2 and TRBJ1-2; D is uncertain. This TCR was sampled from an older woman with COVID-19, enrolled during active disease. The CDR3 DNA reads TGTGCCAGCAGTGAAGAGTCAGGAATCTATGGCTACACCTTC. Translating gives CASSEESGIYGYTF.